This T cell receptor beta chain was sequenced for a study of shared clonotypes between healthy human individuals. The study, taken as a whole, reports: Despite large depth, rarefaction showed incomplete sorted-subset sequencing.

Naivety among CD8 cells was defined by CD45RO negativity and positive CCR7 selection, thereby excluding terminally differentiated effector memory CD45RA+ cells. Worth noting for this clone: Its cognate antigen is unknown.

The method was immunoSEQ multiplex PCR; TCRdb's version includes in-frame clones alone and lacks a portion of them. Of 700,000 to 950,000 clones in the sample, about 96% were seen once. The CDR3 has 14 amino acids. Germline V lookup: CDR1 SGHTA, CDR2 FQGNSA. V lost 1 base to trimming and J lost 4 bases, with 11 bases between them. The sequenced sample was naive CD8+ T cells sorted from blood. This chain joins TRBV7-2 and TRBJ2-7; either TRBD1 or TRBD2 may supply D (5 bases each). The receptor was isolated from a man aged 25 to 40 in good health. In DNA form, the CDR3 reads TGTGCCAGCAGCTTAGGGGGCGGACTGTACGAGCAGTACTTC. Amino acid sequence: CASSLGGGLYEQYF.